One sample yielded the 26 T cell receptor beta chains listed below, sequenced in a study of blood T cells in healthy people across ages. The use of a sample-barcoded 5' primer and a J-beta primer mix characterized a second PCR of about 6 to 12 cycles. One entry per CDR3 protein results from TCRdb running MiXCR on the 5' RACE reads. The profile covers about 810,000 distinct CDR3 sequences, with around 36% appearing a single time and 10% to 15% taken by the ten largest. The sample consisted of blood. These TCRs come from a young man in good health.

This clonotype was counted a few times. The V call is TRBV20-1, the J call TRBJ2-1, with 8 bases lining up with TRBD2. The CDR3 spans 14 residues. Per the germline V gene, CDR1 is DFQATT and CDR2 is SNEGSKA (reference sequence). V lost 6 bases and J lost 6; bases outside the gene matches: 10. In nucleotides, the CDR3 is TGCAGTGCCGGGGGGGGGCCCGGGCTCAATGAGCAGTTCTTC. It encodes CSAGGGPGLNEQFF.

This chain links TRBV20-1 with TRBJ2-5, with TRBD1 matching over 9 bases. Trimming at V came to 4 bases and at J to 11 bases, leaving 14 bases not matched to a gene. This CDR3 is built from 14 residues. Germline CDR1 is DFQATT and CDR2 is SNEGSKA (reference sequence). CDR3: CSAMAGQGNNEQYF. CDR3 coding DNA: TGCAGTGCTATGGCCGGACAGGGGAACAATGAGCAGTACTTC.

On this clonotype itself: This could be a read error, since a much larger clone is one nucleotide away. The rearrangement uses TRBV2 and TRBJ1-1; a possible D gene is TRBD1 (6 bases). The CDR3 extends over 15 amino acids. CDR1 is SNHLY, CDR2 FYNNEI, per germline. The CDR3 DNA reads as TGTGCCTGCAGTGAGAAGACGGGGGGCTCCACTGAAGCTTTCTTT. The encoded protein is CACSEKTGGSTEAFF.

This clonotype was observed a single time. This may be a read error: a much more frequent sequence differs by one nucleotide. The genes are TRBV7-6 and TRBJ2-1; 15 bases are a match to TRBD2. The DNA end is a closer match to TRBJ2-7, so the J assignment may be wrong. Germline CDR1 is SGHVS and CDR2 is FNYEAQ. This CDR3 contains 20 residues. In DNA form, the CDR3 reads TGTGCCAGCAGCCAGTGGGCCGGGACTAGCGGGGGGAGCTCCTACAATGAGCAGTACTTC. The encoded protein is CASSQWAGTSGGSSYNEQYF.

This chain links TRBV4-1 with TRBJ1-5; D remains ambiguous. Germline CDR1 and CDR2: MGHRA and YSYEKL. Trimming took off 1 base at V and 2 bases at J, with 9 bases between the two ends. The CDR3 totals 15 residues. The CDR3 nucleotides are TGCGCCAGCAGCCAAGTAATGGACGGCAATCAGCCCCAGCATTTT. Translated, it gives CASSQVMDGNQPQHF.

This clonotype was seen ten or more times. The rearrangement uses TRBV9 and TRBJ1-4; TRBD1 matches 10 bases. The germline V gene encodes CDR1 SGDLS and CDR2 YYNGEE. This CDR3 has 16 residues. The ends lost 7 bases at V and 4 bases at J; junction bases unmatched: 10. CDR3: CASQPGQGLLNEKLFF. DNA for the CDR3: TGTGCCAGCCAACCGGGACAGGGGCTACTTAATGAAAAACTGTTTTTT.

This chain links TRBV28 with TRBJ2-5, with no clear D. The better agreement between TRBJ2-1 and the DNA end casts doubt on the J call. The CDR3 consists of 13 residues. Per germline, CDR1 MDHEN and CDR2 SYDVKM. CDR3 DNA sequence: TGTGCCAGCAGTTTAGAGTTCCAAGAGACCCAGTTCTTC. It yields the protein CASSLEFQETQFF.

The V call is TRBV4-2, the J call TRBJ2-7, with D hard to call. This CDR3 contains 13 residues. The germline V gene encodes CDR1 LGHNA and CDR2 YNFKEQ. V was clipped by 3 bases and J by 5 bases, with 11 bases between them. The CDR3 sequence is CASSHEIGHEQYF. DNA for the CDR3: TGTGCCAGCAGCCACGAGATTGGGCACGAGCAGTACTTC.

Only a few counts were recorded for this clonotype. V and J are TRBV7-9 and TRBJ2-1; no definite D call. V was clipped by 3 bases and J by 8 bases, with 8 bases between them. Germline values: CDR1 SEHNR, CDR2 FQNEAQ (reference sequence). This CDR3 contains 12 residues. The DNA of the CDR3 is TGTGCCAGCAGCTTTAACCCCTATGAGCAGTTCTTC. It codes for CASSFNPYEQFF.

The rearrangement uses TRBV6-1 and TRBJ1-2, with 7 bases aligning to TRBD1. The CDR3 spans 13 residues. Germline V gene lookup returns CDR1 MNHNS and CDR2 SASEGT. V was pared by 9 bases and J by 4 bases, with 8 bases of the junction left unmatched. CDR3 loop: CARGQLFAYGYTF. The CDR3 region has the DNA TGTGCCAGGGGACAGCTCTTTGCCTATGGCTACACCTTC.

The genes are TRBV6-1 and TRBJ1-2, with 9 bases aligning to TRBD1. V shed 7 bases and J 4 bases; nucleotides not matched to a gene: 13. Germline CDR1 is MNHNS and CDR2 is SASEGT. The CDR3 covers 16 residues. Written as DNA, the CDR3 is TGTGCCAGCACGGCCCTTGGGGGACAGGGACTCTATGGCTACACCTTC. It yields the protein CASTALGGQGLYGYTF.

This clonotype has a handful of counts. The genes are TRBV5-1 and TRBJ2-1; 9 bases are a match to TRBD1. With 0 bases clipped from V and 4 bases from J, the junction kept 5 bases outside the gene matches. CDR1 and CDR2 from the germline V gene are SGHRS and YFSETQ. This CDR3 has 16 residues. The CDR3 loop is CASSLEGTGLYNEQFF. As DNA, the CDR3 is TGCGCCAGCAGCTTGGAAGGGACAGGGTTATACAATGAGCAGTTCTTC.

This clonotype turned up a few times. This rearrangement joins TRBV7-2 to TRBJ2-3; D possibly uses TRBD1 or TRBD2 (6 bases each). V gave up 5 bases and J gave up 2 bases, with 11 bases separating them. CDR1 is SGHTA and CDR2 is FQGNSA in the germline V gene. The CDR3 has 14 residues. The CDR3 sequence: CASSGGQVTDTQYF. CDR3 coding DNA: TGTGCCAGCAGCGGGGGGCAAGTCACAGATACGCAGTATTTT.

V is TRBV2 and J is TRBJ2-1; tentative D call: TRBD1 (6 bases). V was shortened by 6 bases and J by 5 bases, with 17 bases between the two germline ends. The germline V gene encodes CDR1 SNHLY and CDR2 FYNNEI. This CDR3 has 15 amino acids. The CDR3, as DNA: TGTGCCAGCAGATACAGGGTTAAGCGAGACAATGAGCAGTTCTTC. Amino acids: CASRYRVKRDNEQFF.

This clonotype was observed at least ten times. The rearrangement links TRBV7-9 to TRBJ2-7; D may be TRBD1 or TRBD2 (6 bases each). V lost 4 bases to trimming and J lost 7 bases, with 26 bases between them. The CDR3 runs 17 residues. The germline CDR1 and CDR2 sequences are SEHNR and FQNEAQ (reference sequence). The CDR3 nucleotides are TGTGCCAGCAGCTATATAATGAGGGGGGTCGGTTACAATGAGCAGTACTTC. Its translation is CASSYIMRGVGYNEQYF.

This chain uses TRBV4-1 with TRBJ2-2; 8 bases line up with TRBD1. Germline CDR1 reads MGHRA; CDR2 reads YSYEKL. The CDR3 has 16 amino acids. The J segment lost 5 bases and the V segment lost 4 bases, leaving 9 bases of the junction unmatched. CDR3 sequence reads: CASSPEDRVATGELFF. The CDR3 DNA reads as TGCGCCAGCAGCCCCGAGGACAGGGTGGCGACCGGGGAGCTGTTTTTT.

This clonotype was recorded many times. The chain is built from TRBV2 and TRBJ1-2; D might be TRBD1 (5 bases). V was shortened by 4 bases and J by 4 bases, with 7 bases between the two germline ends. The CDR3 has 12 amino acids. In germline, CDR1 is SNHLY, CDR2 FYNNEI. Here the CDR3 DNA reads TGTGCCAGCAGTGGACAGAGCTATGGCTACACCTTC. It is translated as CASSGQSYGYTF.

This chain connects TRBV9 to TRBJ2-1; no clear D gene. CDR3 length equals 14 residues. The V end was cut by 1 base, the J end by 7 bases, with 12 bases between. Germline CDR1 reads SGDLS; CDR2 reads YYNGEE. The CDR3: CASSVLAMGNEQFF. The CDR3 region has the DNA TGTGCCAGCAGCGTACTGGCAATGGGGAATGAGCAGTTCTTC.

This chain connects TRBV6-5 to TRBJ2-3; weak D call: TRBD2 (7 bases). The germline V gene has CDR1 MNHEY and CDR2 SVGAGI. The length of the CDR3 is 15 residues. The V end lost 2 bases, the J end lost 4 bases, and 13 bases lay between the germline ends. The chain's CDR3 is CASSYGRGRADTQYF. For the CDR3, the DNA is TGTGCCAGCAGTTACGGGAGGGGGAGGGCAGATACGCAGTATTTT.

This sequence joins TRBV27 and TRBJ1-1; weak D call: TRBD1 (6 bases). V lost 6 bases and J lost 3, with 11 bases in between. Germline values: CDR1 MNHEY, CDR2 SMNVEV (reference sequence). The CDR3 length is 13 residues. DNA for the CDR3: TGTGCCAGCAGCCGCAACAGGGACACTGAAGCTTTCTTT. Translation: CASSRNRDTEAFF.

The chain carries TRBV4-1 and TRBJ2-7, with 8 bases matching TRBD1. This CDR3 contains 16 residues. The germline V gene encodes CDR1 MGHRA and CDR2 YSYEKL. Trimming at V came to 3 bases and at J to 6 bases, leaving 13 bases not matched to a gene. The CDR3 nucleotides are TGCGCCAGCAGCCAGGAGCCGGGACAGGTTGCCTCCGAGCAGTACTTC. Protein product: CASSQEPGQVASEQYF.

In this sample, this clonotype turned up many times. This chain uses TRBV20-1 with TRBJ2-7; perhaps TRBD2 as D (5 bases). Germline loops: CDR1 DFQATT, CDR2 SNEGSKA (reference sequence). This CDR3 region has 14 residues. V was shortened by 0 bases and J by 4 bases, with 13 bases between the two germline ends. The CDR3 sequence is CSARDREGTYEQYF. The CDR3 DNA follows: TGCAGTGCTAGAGATCGAGAGGGTACATACGAGCAGTACTTC.

V is TRBV4-3 and J is TRBJ2-1, with 14 bases aligning to TRBD2. The CDR3 covers 21 residues. From germline, CDR1 is LGHNA and CDR2 YSLEER. V shed 1 base and J 1 base; nucleotides not matched to a gene: 12. In DNA form, the CDR3 reads TGCGCCAGCAGCCAAGCCGGCGGGGGGACTAGCGGGAGCGGGTCCTACAATGAGCAGTTCTTC. Encoded protein: CASSQAGGGTSGSGSYNEQFF.

This clonotype was found a few times. The chain carries TRBV7-9 and TRBJ2-1; 8 bases agree with TRBD2. Germline CDR1 SEHNR, CDR2 FQNEAQ (reference sequence). With 3 bases clipped from V and 0 bases from J, the junction kept 4 bases outside the gene matches. The CDR3 is 16 residues long. For the CDR3, the DNA is TGTGCCAGCAGCTTTTACGGGGGGGCCTCCTACAATGAGCAGTTCTTC. Translating it yields CASSFYGGASYNEQFF.

This clonotype occurred many times. J is TRBJ2-7 and V is TRBV9, with D possibly being TRBD1 (6 bases). Germline-derived CDR1 and CDR2 are SGDLS and YYNGEE. The CDR3 covers 15 residues. With 3 bases removed from V and 0 bases from J, the gap between germline ends came to 13 bases. The chain's CDR3 is CASSAGTSLSYEQYF. The CDR3 nucleotides read TGTGCCAGCAGCGCAGGGACAAGCCTCTCCTACGAGCAGTACTTC.

The chain couples TRBV2 to TRBJ2-4; 10 bases line up with TRBD2. From germline, CDR1 is SNHLY and CDR2 FYNNEI. With 7 bases clipped from V and 8 bases from J, the junction kept 2 bases outside the gene matches. This CDR3 contains 12 residues. The CDR3 nucleotides read TGTGCCAGCAACGGACTAGCGGACATTCAGTACTTC. Translation gives CASNGLADIQYF.